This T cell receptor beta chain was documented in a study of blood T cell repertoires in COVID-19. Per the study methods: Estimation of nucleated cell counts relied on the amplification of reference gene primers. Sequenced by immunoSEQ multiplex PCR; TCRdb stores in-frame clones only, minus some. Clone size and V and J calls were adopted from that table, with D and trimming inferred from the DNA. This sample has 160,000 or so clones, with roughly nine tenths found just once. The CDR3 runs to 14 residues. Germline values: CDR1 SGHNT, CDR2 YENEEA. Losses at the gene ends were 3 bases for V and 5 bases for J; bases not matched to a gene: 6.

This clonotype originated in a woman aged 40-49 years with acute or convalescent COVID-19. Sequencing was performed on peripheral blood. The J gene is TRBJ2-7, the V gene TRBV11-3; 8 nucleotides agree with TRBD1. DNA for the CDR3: TGTGCCAGCAGCTTTCAGGGGGCTTGGAACGAGCAGTACTTC. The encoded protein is CASSFQGAWNEQYF.